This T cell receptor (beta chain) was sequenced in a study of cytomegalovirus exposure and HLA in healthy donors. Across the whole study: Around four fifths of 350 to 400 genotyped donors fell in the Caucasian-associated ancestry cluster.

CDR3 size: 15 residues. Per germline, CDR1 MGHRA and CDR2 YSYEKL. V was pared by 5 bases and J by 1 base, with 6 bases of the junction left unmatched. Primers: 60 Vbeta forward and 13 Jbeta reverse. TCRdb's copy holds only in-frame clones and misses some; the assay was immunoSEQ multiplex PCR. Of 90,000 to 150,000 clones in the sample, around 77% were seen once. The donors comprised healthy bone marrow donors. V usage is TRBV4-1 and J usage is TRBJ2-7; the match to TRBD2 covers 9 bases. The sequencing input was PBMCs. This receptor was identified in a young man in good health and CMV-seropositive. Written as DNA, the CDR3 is TGCGCCAGCAGCTACATAGCGGGAGTTTCCTACGAGCAGTACTTC. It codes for CASSYIAGVSYEQYF.